The text below deals with one T cell receptor beta chain. This entry is derived from a study of blood T cell repertoires in COVID-19. Overall study context: Spain, Italy and the United States supplied samples that represented acute and convalescent COVID-19. T cells, B-cell-depleted T cells, or PBMCs supplied cDNA or gDNA.

Per germline, CDR1 SQVTM and CDR2 ANQGSEA. CDR3 length: 16 amino acids. After removal of 7 bases from V and 0 bases from J, the junction contained 13 bases not matched to a gene. Authors' analysis steps: Scientists estimated how many nucleated cells there were by amplifying reference gene primers. Using immunoSEQ multiplex PCR, the repertoire was profiled, and TCRdb retains in-frame clones only, with some absent. V, J and clone size derive from that table, while D and trimming were established from the DNA sequence. The sample consists of about 190,000 clones, about 85% of them appearing once. The gene calls are TRBV29-1 and TRBJ1-2, with 8 bases aligning to TRBD1. The TCR comes from a man younger than 45 with acute or convalescent COVID-19. Sequencing was done on a sample of peripheral blood. CDR3 coding DNA: TGCAGCGCTCAAACCCCGGGACAGGACTCTAACTATGGCTACACCTTC. This encodes CSAQTPGQDSNYGYTF.